This TCR beta chain is from a study of CXCR3-negative and CXCR3-positive naive CD8 T cells. Libraries of TRB cDNA were made by 5' RACE and carried UMIs. TCRdb re-called the 5' RACE reads and shows each CDR3 protein once, DNA omitted. This sample carries some 130,000 distinct CDR3 sequences, with over 0.35% going to the ten biggest clones. The CDR3 runs to 14 residues. Germline CDR1 is PRHDT and CDR2 is FYEKMQ (reference sequence). Study observations and caveats: CXCR3-positive naive cells carried more hydrophobic TRB CDR3s than CXCR3-negative naive cells did. Post-cryopreservation CXCR3 expression was partly diminished, and the bulk of assays employed fresh PBMCs.

Using triplicate sorts, approximately 300,000 cells were collected each time from every CD8+ T cell subset. Cells classed as naive CD8+ T cells were CD45RO-CCR7+CD27+CD95-. Comments on this clonotype: Antigen unknown.

The chain links TRBV13 to TRBJ2-5; the D call from TCRdb, TRBD2, cannot be confirmed without DNA. The sequence derives from a human donor in good health. Some clones in this sample may be carry-over from other donors' samples. Material: naive CXCR3+ CD8+ T cells from blood. Regarding subset: CD45RO-CCR7+CD27+CD95- naive CD8+ T cells expressing CXCR3 (TNR3+). The CDR3 loop reads CASSSPGPQETQYF.